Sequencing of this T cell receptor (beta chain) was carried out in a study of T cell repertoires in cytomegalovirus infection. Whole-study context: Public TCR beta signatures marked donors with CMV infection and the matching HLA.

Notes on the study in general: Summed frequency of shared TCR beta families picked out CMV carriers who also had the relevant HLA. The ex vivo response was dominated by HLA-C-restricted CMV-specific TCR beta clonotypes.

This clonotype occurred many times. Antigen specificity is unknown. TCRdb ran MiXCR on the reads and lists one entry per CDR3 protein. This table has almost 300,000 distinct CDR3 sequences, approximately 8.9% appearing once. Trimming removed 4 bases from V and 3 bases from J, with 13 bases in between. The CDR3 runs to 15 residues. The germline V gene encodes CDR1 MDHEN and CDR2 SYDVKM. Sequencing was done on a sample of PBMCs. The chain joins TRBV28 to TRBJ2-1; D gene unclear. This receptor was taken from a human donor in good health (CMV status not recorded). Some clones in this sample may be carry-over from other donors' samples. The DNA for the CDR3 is TGTGCCAGCAGTTGGGCGAGTAGCTACTACAATGAGCAGTTCTTC. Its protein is CASSWASSYYNEQFF.